The rows below give T cell receptor beta chains drawn from one sample of a study of blood T cell repertoires in COVID-19. This table comes from immunoSEQ multiplex PCR, and its TCRdb copy is limited to in-frame clones, with some not included. The data contain fewer than 350,000 clones, approximately 83% of them singletons. Sequencing was carried out using PBMCs or T cells enriched from blood (not recorded which). The receptors were sampled from a young man who had recovered from COVID-19. The CDR3 runs from the conserved cysteine through the conserved F or W. The D gene is left open where the match is weak. Size is stated for part of the rows, as once, few or many counts, or as a class when the clone is expanded.

J | D | size | V | DNA | CDR3
TRBJ2-1 | - | - | TRBV11-2 | TGTGCCAGCAGCTTTTTAGCCTTCGGGGGGCAGGGCAATGAGCAGTTCTTC | CASSFLAFGGQGNEQFF
TRBJ2-2 | - | - | TRBV6-4 | TGTGCCAGCAGTGAGATGGCGGGGACGAACACCGGGGAGCTGTTTTTT | CASSEMAGTNTGELFF
TRBJ1-3 | - | once | TRBV4-3 | TGCGCCAGCAGCCAGCTAACTGGAAACACCATATATTTT | CASSQLTGNTIYF
TRBJ2-2 | TRBD1 | - | TRBV6-5 | TGTGCCAGCAGCAAAGACAGGGGAGGCACCGGGGAGCTGTTTTTT | CASSKDRGGTGELFF
TRBJ1-5 | - | - | TRBV6-5 | TGTGCCAGCAGACGACACGAGAGCAATCAGCCCCAGCATTTT | CASRRHESNQPQHF
TRBJ1-2 | - | - | TRBV7-9 | TGTGCCAGCAGCTGGAGGGACCACCCTGAGGGCTACACCTTC | CASSWRDHPEGYTF
TRBJ2-5 | - | - | TRBV7-2 | TGTGCCAGCAGCTTAGCCCTCGGGGTGGGGCAAGAGACCCAGTACTTC | CASSLALGVGQETQYF
TRBJ1-5 | - | - | TRBV4-3 | TGCGCCAGCAGCCAAGGACAGGAGCAGCCCCAGCATTTT | CASSQGQEQPQHF
TRBJ1-2 | - | - | TRBV4-2 | TGTGCCAGCAGCCAACCGGGACATTCTAACTATGGCTACACCTTC | CASSQPGHSNYGYTF
TRBJ2-1 | TRBD2 | - | TRBV3-1/TRBV3-2 | TGTGCCAGCAACGGGGGTAGCGGGTTCTATGAGCAGTTCTTC | CASNGGSGFYEQFF
TRBJ2-3 | TRBD1 | once | TRBV10-2 | TGCGCCAGCAAGAATTCCGGGACAGGCGGTTCTACGCAGTATTTT | CASKNSGTGGSTQYF
TRBJ2-7 | - | few | TRBV6-1 | TGTGCCAGCAGTGAAGGATGGGGCCCAATAACCTACGAGCAGTACTTC | CASSEGWGPITYEQYF
TRBJ1-1 | - | - | TRBV9 | TGTGCCAGCAGCGTAGTCGCCCAGGGGAGATTAGCTTTCTTT | CASSVVAQGRLAFF
TRBJ1-1 | TRBD1 | - | TRBV6-5 | TGTGCCAGCAGGCGGGACAGATACACTGAAGCTTTCTTT | CASRRDRYTEAFF
TRBJ2-5 | - | - | TRBV18 | TGTGCCAGCTCACGCGGACAGCAAGAGACCCAGTACTTC | CASSRGQQETQYF
TRBJ2-2 | TRBD1 | - | TRBV6-4 | TGTGCCAGCAGTCCCGGGACAGGGATATACACCGGGGAGCTGTTTTTT | CASSPGTGIYTGELFF
TRBJ2-3 | - | - | TRBV19 | TGTGCCAGTAGTGATACAGGGCGAGATACGCAGTATTTT | CASSDTGRDTQYF
TRBJ1-2 | TRBD1 | - | TRBV7-9 | TGTGCCAGCAGCTTAGCGGGGACAGCCTATGGCTACACCTTC | CASSLAGTAYGYTF
TRBJ2-2 | TRBD1 | - | TRBV19 | TGTGCCAGTACCTCCCCGGGACAGGGGAGACCCGGGGAGCTGTTTTTT | CASTSPGQGRPGELFF
TRBJ1-1 | TRBD1 | - | TRBV19 | TGTGCCAGTACCCCCCGGGACAGGGGGGTGAACACTGAAGCTTTCTTT | CASTPRDRGVNTEAFF
TRBJ2-1 | TRBD1 | - | TRBV7-9 | TGTGCCAGCAGCTCCCCGTCAGGGGGCCGGTATGAGCAGTTCTTC | CASSSPSGGRYEQFF
TRBJ1-2 | - | - | TRBV10-3 | TGTGCCATCAGTGATGGACAGTACTATGGCTACACCTTC | CAISDGQYYGYTF
TRBJ1-2 | - | - | TRBV12-3/TRBV12-4 | TGTGCCAGCACCCTAAACTTGAATGGCTACACCTTC | CASTLNLNGYTF
TRBJ2-7 | TRBD1 | - | TRBV30 | TGTGCCTGGGGGCGACAGGGCCAGTACTTC | CAWGRQGQYF
TRBJ2-1 | TRBD2 | - | TRBV18 | TGTGCCAGCTCACCCTCCCGGCGAGCGGGGGGGCTCAATGAGCAGTTCTTC | CASSPSRRAGGLNEQFF
TRBJ2-5 | - | - | TRBV27 | TGTGCCAGCAGTCGGAAGGAGGGGGAGACCCAGTACTTC | CASSRKEGETQYF
TRBJ2-7 | TRBD2 | once | TRBV9 | TGTGCCAGCGCGGGGGGCCCTTCCTACGAGCAGTACTTC | CASAGGPSYEQYF
TRBJ1-2 | - | - | TRBV5-6 | TGTGCCAGCAACCTCGGAGGCGTTGGGGATGGCTACACCTTC | CASNLGGVGDGYTF
TRBJ1-2 | - | - | TRBV9 | TGTGCCAGCAGCGTCTCACAGGGTGGGTATGGCTACACCTTC | CASSVSQGGYGYTF
TRBJ2-1 | TRBD2 | once | TRBV24-1 | TGTGCCACCAGTGATTTGGGACAGCGGGGGGGAGGAAATGAGCAGTTCTTC | CATSDLGQRGGGNEQFF
TRBJ2-7 | - | - | TRBV10-3 | TGTGCCATCAGTGAGTCTAGTTATAACTACGAGCAGTACTTC | CAISESSYNYEQYF
TRBJ2-3 | TRBD1 | - | TRBV5-1 | TGCGCCAGCAGCTTCTGGGGACAGGGAAGCACAGATACGCAGTATTTT | CASSFWGQGSTDTQYF
TRBJ2-1 | - | - | TRBV19 | TGTGCCAGTAGTCCTGACACGGTCTATGAGCAGTTCTTC | CASSPDTVYEQFF
TRBJ2-5 | - | - | TRBV24-1 | TGTGCCACCAGTGAGTCGGGTAAAGAGACCCAGTACTTC | CATSESGKETQYF
TRBJ2-2 | - | - | TRBV30 | TGTGCCTGGAGCAAACAGAACACCGGGGAGCTGTTTTTT | CAWSKQNTGELFF
TRBJ1-2 | TRBD1 | - | TRBV30 | TGTGCCTGGGGTTTGCAGGGGGCTGCGGCATATGGCTACACCTTC | CAWGLQGAAAYGYTF
TRBJ1-1 | TRBD1 | - | TRBV3-1/TRBV3-2 | TGTGCCAGCAGCCCCCGCGACAGGGAGGTTGAAGCTTTCTTT | CASSPRDREVEAFF
TRBJ2-2 | - | - | TRBV3-1/TRBV3-2 | TGTGCCAGCAGCCAAGGCCTCTTAGGGGCCGGGGAGCTGTTTTTT | CASSQGLLGAGELFF
TRBJ1-1 | - | once | TRBV3-1/TRBV3-2 | TGTGCCAGCAGCTTCAGGGTCTCAAACACTGAAGCTTTCTTT | CASSFRVSNTEAFF
TRBJ1-2 | TRBD1 | - | TRBV4-1 | TGCGCCAGCAGCCTGAACGGGGACAGCTATGGCTACACCTTC | CASSLNGDSYGYTF
TRBJ2-1 | TRBD1 | - | TRBV5-8 | TGTGCCAGCAGCCAGGGACAGGGGACCCACAATGAGCAGTTCTTC | CASSQGQGTHNEQFF
TRBJ1-2 | TRBD1 | - | TRBV30 | TGTGCCTGGAGTGTTCCCGGGACAGGGAGTCTGCTCTTC | CAWSVPGTGSLLF
TRBJ1-5 | - | - | TRBV2 | TGTGCCAGCAGTGAACACGCGGGAAATCAGCCCCAGCATTTT | CASSEHAGNQPQHF
TRBJ2-7 | TRBD1 | - | TRBV3-1/TRBV3-2 | TGTGCCAGCAGCGCCCGGGACAGATCCTACGAGCAGTACTTC | CASSARDRSYEQYF
TRBJ2-2 | TRBD1 | - | TRBV6-5 | TGTGCCAGCAACCAAGGGGGACAGGGAATCGGGGAGCTGTTTTTT | CASNQGGQGIGELFF
TRBJ1-3 | - | - | TRBV28 | TGTGCCAGCAGGTCGGGGGGTACTGGAAACACCATATATTTT | CASRSGGTGNTIYF